The 22 T cell receptor beta chains below all came from one sample that was sequenced in a study of shared clonotypes between healthy human individuals. The repertoire was sequenced with immunoSEQ multiplex PCR; TCRdb's copy has only in-frame clones and lacks some. The sample consists of 2 million to 2.5 million clones, nearly 97% of them appearing once. Sequencing was carried out using naive CD4+ T cells sorted from blood. Subset described: CD45RA+ positively selected. The receptors stem from a man younger than 35 in good health.

The chain recombines TRBV18 with TRBJ2-7, with a weak D call TRBD1 (6 bases). This CDR3 has 12 amino acids. Germline lookup yields CDR1 KGHSH and CDR2 LQKENI. With 6 bases removed from V and 6 bases from J, the gap between germline ends came to 12 bases. In DNA, the CDR3 is TGTGCCAGCTCGCTCCAGGGGACCGAGCAGTACTTC. It translates to CASSLQGTEQYF.

The CDR3 sequence: CASSLSVSGRPGELFF. The CDR3 nucleotides are TGCGCCAGCAGCTTGTCGGTTAGCGGGAGGCCGGGGGAGCTGTTTTTT. V gene TRBV5-1 combines with J gene TRBJ2-2, with 10 positions matching TRBD2. The germline V gene encodes CDR1 SGHRS and CDR2 YFSETQ. J gave up 8 bases and V 1 base, and 8 bases lay outside the gene matches. The CDR3 has 16 residues.

The rearrangement joins TRBV10-1 to TRBJ2-1; D ambiguous. The length of the CDR3 is 14 residues. Germline V lookup: CDR1 WNHNN, CDR2 SYGVQD (reference sequence). V was cut by 5 bases and J by 9 bases, with 17 bases left in between. DNA of the CDR3: TGCGCCAGCAGTCACAGATCCCACTCGGGTGAGCAGTTCTTC. The encoded protein is CASSHRSHSGEQFF.

The chain uses TRBV6-6 and TRBJ1-2; D may be TRBD1 (6 bases). Germline V CDR1 and CDR2: MNHNY, SVGAGI (reference sequence). The CDR3 covers 14 residues. V lost 5 bases and J 2 bases, leaving 12 bases between the germline ends. The CDR3 DNA follows: TGTGCCAGCAGTCCCGACAGGTCAAACTATGGCTACACCTTC. Protein: CASSPDRSNYGYTF.

This sequence joins TRBV9 and TRBJ2-1; 12 nucleotides align to TRBD2. Germline assignment: CDR1 SGDLS and CDR2 YYNGEE. The ends lost 4 bases at V and 4 bases at J; junction bases unmatched: 6. CDR3 length equals 16 residues. The CDR3 sequence is CASSLRGTSGYNEQFF. The CDR3 DNA follows: TGTGCCAGCAGCCTTCGTGGGACTAGCGGGTACAATGAGCAGTTCTTC.

J is TRBJ1-2 and V is TRBV5-6; D is unresolved. V lost 2 bases and J 1 base, leaving 15 bases between the germline ends. Germline assignment: CDR1 SGHDT and CDR2 YYEEEE. This CDR3 is built from 16 residues. The CDR3 DNA reads TGTGCCAGCAGCTTTGGGCGGACCGGGGTTAACTATGGCTACACCTTC. This sequence encodes CASSFGRTGVNYGYTF.

The rearrangement links TRBV30 to TRBJ1-2, with a weak D call TRBD1 (5 bases). The ends were cut back, 7 bases at V and 2 bases at J, with 14 bases in the middle. CDR3 size: 13 residues. The V gene's germline CDR1 is GTSNPN and CDR2 SVGIG (reference sequence). CDR3 sequence reads: CAFSGPLNYGYTF. CDR3 nucleotide sequence: TGTGCCTTCTCGGGACCGCTAAACTATGGCTACACCTTC.

V gene TRBV11-2 combines with J gene TRBJ2-5; 11 nucleotides agree with TRBD2. The CDR3 length is 19 residues. Germline V lookup: CDR1 SGHAT, CDR2 FQNNGV. V lost 0 bases to trimming and J lost 0 bases; unmatched junction nucleotides: 9. The CDR3 sequence is CASSLDGRSGGGYQETQYF. The CDR3 bases are TGTGCCAGCAGCTTAGACGGTCGTAGCGGGGGGGGTTACCAAGAGACCCAGTACTTC.

V gene TRBV9 combines with J gene TRBJ2-7; 9 positions agree with TRBD2. Germline assignment: CDR1 SGDLS and CDR2 YYNGEE. This CDR3 contains 15 residues. V lost 3 bases, J lost 5 bases, and 9 bases stayed unmatched. CDR3 bases: TGTGCCAGCAGCGCGCGGGAGGGCCTTGGAAACGAGCAGTACTTC. It specifies CASSAREGLGNEQYF. Filled out from reference TRBV9 and TRBJ2-7, the complete variable domain reads DSGVTQTPKHLITATGQRVTLRCSPRSGDLSVYWYQQSLDQGLQFLIQYYNGEERAKGNILERFSAQQFPDLHSELNLSSLELGDSALYFCASSAREGLGNEQYFGPGTRLTVT.

In this sample, this clone turned up once. This chain links TRBV10-1 with TRBJ2-7; D is unresolved. The CDR3 is 13 residues long. The V gene's germline CDR1 is WNHNN and CDR2 SYGVQD (reference sequence). V gave up 10 bases and J gave up 4 bases, with 17 bases separating them. The CDR3 region is CATFGVGRYEQYF. For the CDR3, the DNA is TGCGCCACCTTCGGAGTCGGGCGGTACGAGCAGTACTTC.

In DNA form, the CDR3 reads TGTGCCAGCAGCCGTCGGCCGAATGAAAAACTGTTTTTT. Translation gives CASSRRPNEKLFF. The chain is built from TRBV7-2 and TRBJ1-4, with D uncertain. In germline, CDR1 is SGHTA, CDR2 FQGNSA. V shed 5 bases and J shed 5 bases, with 9 bases lying between them. The CDR3 length is 13 residues.

This chain connects TRBV10-3 to TRBJ2-3; perhaps TRBD1 as D (5 bases). This CDR3 has 15 residues. CDR1 is ENHRY and CDR2 is SYGVKD in the germline V gene. With 4 bases removed from V and 0 bases from J, the gap between germline ends came to 11 bases. The CDR3 nucleotides read TGTGCCATCAGTGTGGACACTTCAAGCACAGATACGCAGTATTTT. It translates to CAISVDTSSTDTQYF.

This chain connects TRBV27 to TRBJ2-1; no clear D. The CDR3 sequence is 15 residues long. CDR1 and CDR2 from the germline V gene are MNHEY and SMNVEV (reference sequence). Trimming shortened V by 3 bases and J by 0 bases, and 9 bases separated the two germline ends. CDR3 DNA: TGTGCCAGCAGTTTGGTCAGGAGCTCCTACAATGAGCAGTTCTTC. As protein: CASSLVRSSYNEQFF.

The V and J genes are TRBV10-3 and TRBJ2-7; tentatively, D is TRBD1 or TRBD2 (6 bases each). This CDR3 comprises 14 residues. Germline lookup yields CDR1 ENHRY and CDR2 SYGVKD. Trimming cost V 10 bases and J 3 bases, with 19 bases left between them. This CDR3 reads CASKGGTTDYEQYF. CDR3 DNA: TGTGCCAGCAAGGGCGGGACAACCGACTACGAGCAGTACTTC.

This clone was seen only a few times. The V call is TRBV10-1, the J call TRBJ2-7, with TRBD1 as a possible D gene (5 bases). The CDR3 covers 13 residues. V was pared by 2 bases and J by 6 bases, with 11 bases between. The germline V gene has CDR1 WNHNN and CDR2 SYGVQD (reference sequence). In DNA, the CDR3 is TGCGCCAGCAGTGAGATAAGGGGTGGCGAGCAGTACTTC. Its translation: CASSEIRGGEQYF.

The chain employs TRBV30 and TRBJ2-7; 8 nucleotides line up with TRBD2. CDR3 length: 14 residues. V shed 5 bases, J shed 1 base, and the junction held 7 bases outside the gene matches. Germline V gene lookup returns CDR1 GTSNPN and CDR2 SVGIG (reference sequence). CDR3 residues: CAWATGTRSYEQYF. CDR3 DNA: TGTGCCTGGGCCACCGGGACTAGGTCCTACGAGCAGTACTTC. The entire variable domain, with the rest obtained from reference TRBV30 and TRBJ2-7, is as follows: SQTIHQWPATLVQPVGSPLSLECTVEGTSNPNLYWYRQAAGRGLQLLFYSVGIGQISSEVPQNLSASRPQDRQFILSSKKLLLSDSGFYLCAWATGTRSYEQYFGPGTRLTVT.

The J gene is TRBJ2-3, the V gene TRBV4-1; D not resolved. CDR1 MGHRA and CDR2 YSYEKL come from the germline V gene. Trimming took off 4 bases at V and 6 bases at J, with 11 bases between the two ends. The CDR3 is 13 residues long. The CDR3 nucleotides read TGCGCCAGCAGCCTCGGGTTTTCGGATACGCAGTATTTT. Residues: CASSLGFSDTQYF.

Points on this clone: This sample also contains other DNA sequences that code for the same CDR3. The chain is built from TRBV4-1 and TRBJ1-4; D perhaps matches TRBD1 (6 bases). V lost 0 bases and J 2 bases, leaving 10 bases between the germline ends. The CDR3 sequence is 16 residues long. Germline-derived CDR1 and CDR2 are MGHRA and YSYEKL. CDR3 sequence: CASSQDPGATNEKLFF. The CDR3 DNA reads as TGCGCCAGCAGCCAAGATCCGGGGGCTACTAATGAAAAACTGTTTTTT.

CDR3 coding DNA: TGTGCCAGTAGTATCCCAGTACGGGGCTACACCTTC. Translating it yields CASSIPVRGYTF. The chain joins TRBV19 to TRBJ1-2; D is unclear. The germline V gene encodes CDR1 LNHDA and CDR2 SQIVND (reference sequence). V lost 3 bases, J lost 8 bases, and 10 bases lay in between. The CDR3 contains 12 residues.

V usage is TRBV5-6 and J usage is TRBJ1-5; tentative D call: TRBD1 (5 bases). Deletions cut 3 bases from V and 0 bases from J, with 13 bases between. This CDR3 has 16 residues. Germline V CDR1 and CDR2: SGHDT, YYEEEE. The CDR3: CASSSNLQGSNQPQHF. DNA of the CDR3: TGTGCCAGCAGCTCCAACCTGCAGGGTAGCAATCAGCCCCAGCATTTT. Drawing the rest from reference TRBV5-6 and TRBJ1-5, the complete variable domain is DAGVTQSPTHLIKTRGQQVTLRCSPKSGHDTVSWYQQALGQGPQFIFQYYEEEERQRGNFPDRFSGHQFPNYSSELNVNALLLGDSALYLCASSSNLQGSNQPQHFGDGTRLSIL.

This chain connects TRBV5-1 to TRBJ1-1; TRBD1 aligns across 7 bases. The V segment lost 5 bases and the J segment 5 bases; nucleotides outside the gene matches: 12. The germline CDR1 and CDR2 sequences are SGHRS and YFSETQ. The CDR3 is 15 residues long. CDR3 nucleotides: TGCGCCAGCAGGGAATCGGGACAGCTGGCTACTGAAGCTTTCTTT. Translation gives CASRESGQLATEAFF.

Of note for this clone: The same CDR3 can be traced to other DNA sequences in this sample. The chain carries TRBV7-2 and TRBJ2-3, with D uncertain. The germline V gene encodes CDR1 SGHTA and CDR2 FQGNSA. There are 11 residues in the CDR3. V lost 3 bases and J lost 6, with 4 bases in between. CDR3 in DNA: TGTGCCAGCAGCTTGCGGGATACGCAGTATTTT. Its protein product is CASSLRDTQYF.